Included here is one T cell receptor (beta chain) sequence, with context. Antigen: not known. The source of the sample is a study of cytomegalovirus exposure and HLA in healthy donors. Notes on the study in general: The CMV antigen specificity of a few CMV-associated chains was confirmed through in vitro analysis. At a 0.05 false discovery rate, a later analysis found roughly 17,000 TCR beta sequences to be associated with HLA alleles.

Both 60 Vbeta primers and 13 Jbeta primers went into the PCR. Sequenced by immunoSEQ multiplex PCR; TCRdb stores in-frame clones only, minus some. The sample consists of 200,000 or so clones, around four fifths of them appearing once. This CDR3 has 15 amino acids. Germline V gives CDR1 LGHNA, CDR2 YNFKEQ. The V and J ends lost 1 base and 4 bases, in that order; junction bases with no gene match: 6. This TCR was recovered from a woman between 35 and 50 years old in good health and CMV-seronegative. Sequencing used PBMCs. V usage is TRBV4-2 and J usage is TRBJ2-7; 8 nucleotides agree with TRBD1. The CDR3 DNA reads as TGTGCCAGCAGCCAAGGACAGGGGCAATTATACGAGCAGTACTTC. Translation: CASSQGQGQLYEQYF.